A single sample is the source of the 3 T cell receptor beta chains below, sequenced in a study of T cells after yellow fever vaccination. TCRdb redid the calling of the 5' RACE reads with MiXCR, one entry per CDR3 protein. The sample records about 310,000 distinct CDR3 sequences, about 3.5% being singletons. The material sequenced was PBMCs, taken on the day of the yellow fever booster vaccination. Receptors were obtained from a man aged 18 to 30 who received the YFV17D yellow fever vaccine.

This clonotype was picked up a small number of times. The chain links TRBV4-1 to TRBJ2-1, with 8 bases lining up with TRBD2. This CDR3 has 16 amino acids. The V gene's germline CDR1 is MGHRA and CDR2 YSYEKL. V shed 10 bases, J shed 9 bases, and the junction held 20 bases outside the gene matches. CDR3 in DNA: TGCGCCACCGGGGGGGGAAATTGGGGAACATCGGGTGAGCAGTTCTTC. This gives the protein CATGGGNWGTSGEQFF.

The table lists this clonotype with many counts. The gene calls are TRBV5-1 and TRBJ2-3; 12 bases fit TRBD2. The CDR3 sequence is 15 residues long. V shed 4 bases and J 10 bases; nucleotides not matched to a gene: 10. Per germline, CDR1 SGHRS and CDR2 YFSETQ. CDR3 sequence: CASSPQTSGGLAQYF. CDR3 DNA sequence: TGCGCCAGCAGCCCGCAAACTAGCGGGGGGTTGGCGCAGTATTTT.

This clonotype was seen a few times. V and J are TRBV12-3 or TRBV12-4 and TRBJ1-1; D possibly corresponds to TRBD1 (5 bases). With 7 bases removed from V and 5 bases from J, the gap between germline ends came to 11 bases. The CDR3 covers 12 residues. In DNA form, the CDR3 reads TGTGCCAGCACCTGGGACGGAACTGAAGCTTTCTTT. Protein product: CASTWDGTEAFF.